This T cell receptor (beta chain) came from a study of early T cells in non-severe SARS-CoV-2 infection. Study overall: With bulk RNA from unsorted whole blood as input, sequencing yielded unpaired chains.

Individual cDNA molecules carried attached unique molecular identifiers. Each CDR3 protein gets one entry after TCRdb re-called the 5' RACE reads with MiXCR. The sample lists about 92,000 distinct CDR3 sequences; 14% were seen once. Regarding this clonotype: Antigen: not known.

Study-wide results and caveats: In VDJdb matching, anti-spike CD8 responses were favored while private and CD4 specificities went missing.

The CDR3 is 11 residues long. Germline loops: CDR1 MDHEN, CDR2 SYDVKM. Trimming stripped 6 bases from V and 7 bases from J, with 9 bases between. Sequenced sample: whole blood. The receptor's source is an adult who was a healthcare worker with PCR-confirmed SARS-CoV-2 infection or an uninfected control (not recorded which). The chain carries TRBV28 and TRBJ1-2; maybe TRBD1 (6 bases). Here the CDR3 DNA reads TGTGCCAGCAGCCAGGGGTTTGGCTACACCTTC. Amino acids: CASSQGFGYTF.